This T cell receptor (beta chain) was recorded in a study of human T cells and chemical hapten exposure. The study extracted total RNA from unfractionated whole blood. A note on this clonotype: The antigen remains unidentified.

The CDR3 has 13 amino acids. CDR1 is MNHNS and CDR2 is SASEGT in the germline V gene. V was cut by 5 bases and J by 4 bases, with 11 bases left in between. The study's findings and limits: With DPC sensitization, TCRs exceeding 1 in 1000 frequency showed no change.

Source study methods: Samples contained a median of about 100,000 TCRs, with a range of roughly 23,224 to 700,000. TCRdb processed the 5' RACE reads anew with MiXCR; each CDR3 protein has one entry. TCRdb's processing, not the authors', yielded these V and J calls. Of 81,000 or so distinct CDR3 sequences listed, 7% to 8% are singletons. The receptor comes from a male donor in good health. The chain couples TRBV6-1 to TRBJ1-2; D is undetermined. In DNA form, the CDR3 reads TGTGCCAGCAGTCAAGACGGAATCTATGGCTACACCTTC. Residues: CASSQDGIYGYTF.